This record covers a single TCR beta chain. These data are taken from a study of blood T cell repertoires in COVID-19. The wider study: The United States, Italy and Spain supplied acute and convalescent COVID-19 samples. T cells, B-cell-depleted T cells, or PBMCs supplied cDNA or gDNA.

Per the study methods: Amplification with reference gene primers provided the estimates of nucleated cell counts. Method: immunoSEQ multiplex PCR; TCRdb's copy keeps in-frame clones and lacks some. The V and J calls and the clone size are those of that table, but D and trimming were determined from the DNA. The table lists about 92,000 clones, 87% of them singletons, with around 17% in the top ten. Seattle patients were enrolled while actively infected and followed longitudinally. Trimming took off 6 bases at V and 8 bases at J, with 14 bases between the two ends. Germline V gives CDR1 SQVTM, CDR2 ANQGSEA. The CDR3 totals 12 residues.

Sequenced input: peripheral blood. The sequence was collected from a woman between 55 and 75 years old with COVID-19, enrolled during active disease. The V and J genes are TRBV29-1 and TRBJ2-1, with D maybe TRBD2 (6 bases). CDR3 protein: CSVARGSYEQFF. The CDR3 DNA follows: TGCAGCGTAGCCCGGGGGAGCTATGAGCAGTTCTTC.